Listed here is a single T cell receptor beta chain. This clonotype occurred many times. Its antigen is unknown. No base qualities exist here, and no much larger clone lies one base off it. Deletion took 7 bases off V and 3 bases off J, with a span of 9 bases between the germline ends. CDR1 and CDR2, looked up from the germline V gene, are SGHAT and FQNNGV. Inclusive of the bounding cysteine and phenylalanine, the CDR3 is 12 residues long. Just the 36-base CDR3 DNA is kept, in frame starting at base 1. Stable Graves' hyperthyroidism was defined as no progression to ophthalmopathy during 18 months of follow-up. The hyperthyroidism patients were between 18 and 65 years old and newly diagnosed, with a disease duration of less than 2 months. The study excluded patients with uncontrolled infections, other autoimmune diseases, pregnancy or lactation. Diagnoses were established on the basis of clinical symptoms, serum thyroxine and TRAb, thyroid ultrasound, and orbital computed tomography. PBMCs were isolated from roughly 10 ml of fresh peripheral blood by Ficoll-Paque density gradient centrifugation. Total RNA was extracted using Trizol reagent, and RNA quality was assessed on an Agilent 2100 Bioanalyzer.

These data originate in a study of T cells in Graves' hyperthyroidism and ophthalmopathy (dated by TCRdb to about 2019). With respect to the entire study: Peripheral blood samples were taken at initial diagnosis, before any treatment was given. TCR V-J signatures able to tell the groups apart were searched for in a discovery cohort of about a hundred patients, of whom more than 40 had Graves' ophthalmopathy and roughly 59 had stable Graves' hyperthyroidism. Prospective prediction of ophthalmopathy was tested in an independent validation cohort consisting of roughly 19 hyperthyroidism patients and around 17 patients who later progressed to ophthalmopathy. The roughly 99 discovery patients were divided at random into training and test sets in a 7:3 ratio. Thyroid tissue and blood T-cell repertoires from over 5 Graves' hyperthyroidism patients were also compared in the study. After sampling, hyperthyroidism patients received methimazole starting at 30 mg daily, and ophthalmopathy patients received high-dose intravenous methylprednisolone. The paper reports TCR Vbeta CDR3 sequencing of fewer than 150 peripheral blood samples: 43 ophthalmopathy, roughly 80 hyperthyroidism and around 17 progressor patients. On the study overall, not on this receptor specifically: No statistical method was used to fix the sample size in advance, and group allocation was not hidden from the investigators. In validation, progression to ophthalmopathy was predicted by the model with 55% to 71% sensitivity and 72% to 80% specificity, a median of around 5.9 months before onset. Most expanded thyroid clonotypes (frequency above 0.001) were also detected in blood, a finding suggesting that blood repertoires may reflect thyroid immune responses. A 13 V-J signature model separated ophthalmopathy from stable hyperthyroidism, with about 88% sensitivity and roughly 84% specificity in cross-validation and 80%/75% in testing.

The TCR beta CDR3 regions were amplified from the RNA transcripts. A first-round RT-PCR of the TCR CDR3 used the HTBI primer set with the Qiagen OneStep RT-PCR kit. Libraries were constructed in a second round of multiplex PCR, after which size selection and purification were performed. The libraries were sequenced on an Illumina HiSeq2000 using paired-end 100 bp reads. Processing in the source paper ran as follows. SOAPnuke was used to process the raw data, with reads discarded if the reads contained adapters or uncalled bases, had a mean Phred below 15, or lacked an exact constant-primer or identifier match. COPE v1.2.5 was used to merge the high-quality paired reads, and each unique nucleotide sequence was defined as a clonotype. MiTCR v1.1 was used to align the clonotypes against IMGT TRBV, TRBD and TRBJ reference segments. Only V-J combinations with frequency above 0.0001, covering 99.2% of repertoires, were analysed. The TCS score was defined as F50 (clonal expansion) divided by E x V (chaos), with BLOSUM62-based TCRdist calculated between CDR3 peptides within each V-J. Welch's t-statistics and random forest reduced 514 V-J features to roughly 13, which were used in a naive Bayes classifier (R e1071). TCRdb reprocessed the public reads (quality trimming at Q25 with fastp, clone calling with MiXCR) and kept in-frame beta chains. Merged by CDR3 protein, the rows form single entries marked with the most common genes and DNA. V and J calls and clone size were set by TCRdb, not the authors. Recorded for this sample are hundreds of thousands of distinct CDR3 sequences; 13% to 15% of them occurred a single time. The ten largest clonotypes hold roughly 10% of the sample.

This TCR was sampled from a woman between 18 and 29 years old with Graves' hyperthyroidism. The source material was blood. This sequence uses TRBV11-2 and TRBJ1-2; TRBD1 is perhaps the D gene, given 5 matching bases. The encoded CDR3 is CASTRGDYGYTF. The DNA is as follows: TGTGCCAGCACCCGGGGGGACTATGGCTACACCTTC.